The 21 T cell receptor beta chains below were found in one sample sequenced in a study of blood T cells in healthy people across ages. Next came a second PCR, run for about 7 to 11 cycles, which used a sample-barcoded 5' primer along with a J-beta primer mix. One entry per CDR3 protein results from TCRdb running MiXCR on the 5' RACE reads. The sample comprises 780,000 or so distinct CDR3 sequences, just over 55% of which are singletons, and roughly 25% rests with the top ten. The sample was blood. The receptors were gathered from a man aged 40-49 years in good health.

The chain has TRBV3-1 and TRBJ2-7; 8 bases line up with TRBD1. The V gene end was trimmed by 5 bases and the J gene end by 5 bases; junction bases not matched to a gene: 11. The CDR3 has 15 amino acids. Germline V lookup: CDR1 LGHDT, CDR2 YNNKEL (reference sequence). The CDR3 is CASSVRGLAENEQYF. CDR3 in DNA: TGTGCCAGCAGCGTCAGGGGGCTAGCAGAAAACGAGCAGTACTTC.

This clonotype was seen a few times. The chain employs TRBV6-5 and TRBJ2-7; D is ambiguous. CDR1 and CDR2 (germline): MNHEY, SVGAGI. This CDR3 contains 14 residues. Trimming removed 0 bases at V and 4 bases at J, with 10 bases between. The CDR3 nucleotides read TGTGCCAGCAGTTACTCGAATTGGGGATACGAGCAGTACTTC. It specifies CASSYSNWGYEQYF.

As to this clonotype: Germline and junction disagree at one end, which may indicate a read error. CDR3 in DNA: TGTGCCAGCAGCCAAGATCGGGCTAGCGGGCAAGGGACCCAGTACTTC. This encodes CASSQDRASGQGTQYF. The chain is built from TRBV3-1 and TRBJ2-5, with 8 bases lining up with TRBD2. The CDR3 extends over 16 amino acids. CDR1 and CDR2 (germline): LGHDT, YNNKEL (reference sequence).

This chain uses TRBV7-2 with TRBJ1-2, with TRBD1 identical over 7 bases. V was pared by 5 bases and J by 4 bases, with 10 bases of the junction left unmatched. The germline gives CDR1 SGHTA, CDR2 FQGNSA. The CDR3 consists of 15 residues. The CDR3 nucleotides are TGTGCCAGCAGCAGACGGACAGGCCCGATCTATGGCTACACCTTC. It is translated as CASSRRTGPIYGYTF.

The chain has TRBV4-2 and TRBJ2-5, with D unresolved. Germline CDR1 is LGHNA and CDR2 is YNFKEQ. The CDR3 contains 11 residues. V lost 5 bases and J 12 bases, leaving 13 bases between the germline ends. CDR3 nucleotide sequence: TGTGCCAGCAGCGATCTGACCGAGAAGTACTTC. Translated, it gives CASSDLTEKYF.

This chain's CDR3 is CASSPLSVGEFF. The CDR3 DNA follows: TGTGCCAGCAGTCCTCTTTCCGTGGGGGAGTTCTTC. The V and J genes are TRBV28 and TRBJ2-1; D tentatively reads TRBD1 or TRBD2 (5 bases each). Germline CDR1 and CDR2: MDHEN and SYDVKM. Trimming took 5 bases from V and 14 from J, leaving 16 bases between them. The length of the CDR3 is 12 residues.

J is TRBJ2-5 and V is TRBV20-1; D is possibly TRBD1 (5 bases). CDR3 length: 16 amino acids. V was shortened by 6 bases and J by 6 bases, with 26 bases between the two germline ends. Germline V lookup: CDR1 DFQATT, CDR2 SNEGSKA (reference sequence). The CDR3 bases are TGCAGTGCAAATCCTGAAGGGGCCCGGGCTGGGAAGACCCAGTACTTC. As protein: CSANPEGARAGKTQYF.

The chain is built from TRBV7-9 and TRBJ1-4; D is unresolved. The CDR3 covers 12 residues. V was pared by 2 bases and J by 14 bases, with 12 bases between. Germline CDR1 is SEHNR and CDR2 is FQNEAQ (reference sequence). The CDR3 reads CASSLTTPVLFF. DNA for the CDR3: TGTGCCAGCAGCTTAACGACACCCGTGCTGTTTTTT.

This clonotype has just a few counts. The V and J genes are TRBV20-1 and TRBJ1-4; D remains ambiguous. The V and J ends lost 1 base and 6 bases respectively, with 9 bases between them. This CDR3 has 13 amino acids. Germline V gene lookup returns CDR1 DFQATT and CDR2 SNEGSKA (reference sequence). This chain's CDR3 is CSARVEVYEKLFF. CDR3 DNA sequence: TGCAGTGCTAGAGTAGAAGTGTATGAAAAACTGTTTTTT.

The chain is built from TRBV13 and TRBJ2-3; 8 nucleotides match TRBD1. J gave up 4 bases and V 3 bases, and 6 bases lay outside the gene matches. CDR1 is PRHDT and CDR2 is FYEKMQ in the germline V gene (reference sequence). The CDR3 contains 15 residues. The DNA of the CDR3 is TGTGCCAGCAGCTTGACAGGGGATACGGCAGATACGCAGTATTTT. Its protein is CASSLTGDTADTQYF.

The sample holds a few counts of this clonotype. The chain uses TRBV7-2 and TRBJ2-1; D is perhaps TRBD1 (6 bases). This CDR3 comprises 16 residues. Trimming removed 1 base from V and 6 bases from J, with 16 bases in between. Per the germline V gene, CDR1 is SGHTA and CDR2 is FQGNSA. The CDR3 DNA sequence: TGTGCCAGCAGCTTAGGCCGGGACACCTATCTCAATGAGCAGTTCTTC. Protein sequence: CASSLGRDTYLNEQFF.

This clonotype was counted ten times or more. This chain links TRBV5-1 with TRBJ2-6, with 10 bases fitting TRBD1. The V gene end was trimmed by 4 bases and the J gene end by 0 bases; junction bases not matched to a gene: 7. The length of the CDR3 is 18 residues. From germline, CDR1 is SGHRS and CDR2 YFSETQ. The CDR3 loop is CASSGRTGGTSGANVLTF. CDR3 nucleotides: TGCGCCAGCAGCGGGAGGACAGGGGGTACCTCTGGGGCCAACGTCCTGACTTTC.

In DNA form, the CDR3 reads TGTGCCAGCAGCAAAGCGCTATCCGGACAGACGATCAGAAAAAACATTCAGTACTTC. Its translation: CASSKALSGQTIRKNIQYF. This sequence joins TRBV21-1 and TRBJ2-4; the DNA was not compared with TRBD1, the D call given in the table. TRBV21-1 is described as a pseudogene. This CDR3 is 19 amino acids long.

The J gene is TRBJ1-2, the V gene TRBV5-6; no firm D call. CDR3 length equals 16 residues. The germline gives CDR1 SGHDT, CDR2 YYEEEE. The V gene lost 2 bases and the J gene lost 8 bases, with 22 bases spanning the gap. The CDR3 spells CASSFRWMALREGYTF. The CDR3 DNA sequence: TGTGCCAGCAGCTTTCGGTGGATGGCTCTCCGGGAGGGCTACACCTTC. Together with reference TRBV5-6 and TRBJ1-2, the CDR3 gives the full variable domain: DAGVTQSPTHLIKTRGQQVTLRCSPKSGHDTVSWYQQALGQGPQFIFQYYEEEERQRGNFPDRFSGHQFPNYSSELNVNALLLGDSALYLCASSFRWMALREGYTFGSGTRLTVV.

The J gene is TRBJ2-1, the V gene TRBV6-4; 8 nucleotides agree with TRBD2. Germline V CDR1 and CDR2: MRHNA, SNTAGT. This CDR3 has 13 amino acids. V was clipped by 4 bases and J by 7 bases; unmatched bases: 3. The CDR3: CASSGTGGNEQFF. The DNA of the CDR3 is TGTGCCAGCAGTGGGACGGGGGGGAATGAGCAGTTCTTC.

This clonotype showed up many times. V usage is TRBV7-8 and J usage is TRBJ2-3; TRBD2 is a possible D gene (5 bases). CDR3 size: 18 residues. Looked up from germline, CDR1 is SGHVS and CDR2 is FQNEAQ. Trimming shortened V by 2 bases and J by 2 bases, and 20 bases separated the two germline ends. The CDR3 sequence is CASSLLTVTGTHTDTQYF. In DNA, the CDR3 is TGTGCCAGCAGCTTATTGACCGTGACGGGAACCCACACAGATACGCAGTATTTT.

The V and J genes are TRBV12-3 or TRBV12-4 and TRBJ2-3, with D uncertain. V lost 6 bases and J lost 9, with 10 bases in between. The CDR3 has 11 amino acids. Here the CDR3 reads CASRGSRTQYF. CDR3 bases: TGTGCCAGCAGGGGATCTCGGACGCAGTATTTT.

The chain is built from TRBV10-3 and TRBJ2-7, with D possibly being TRBD1 (5 bases). This CDR3 contains 13 residues. CDR1 ENHRY and CDR2 SYGVKD come from the germline V gene. With 10 bases removed from V and 7 bases from J, the gap between germline ends came to 20 bases. As DNA, the CDR3 is TGTGCCACCAGAAATGGACAACTCGGAGAGCAGTACTTC. This gives the protein CATRNGQLGEQYF.

Only a few counts were recorded for this clonotype. This chain connects TRBV6-5 to TRBJ2-1, with TRBD2 matching over 7 bases. Germline-derived CDR1 and CDR2 are MNHEY and SVGAGI. CDR3 length: 14 amino acids. The V segment lost 6 bases and the J segment 4 bases; nucleotides outside the gene matches: 6. In DNA, the CDR3 is TGTGCCAGCAGACGAGGACTAGATTACAATGAGCAGTTCTTC. Its translation is CASRRGLDYNEQFF.

The chain carries TRBV28 and TRBJ2-1, with D perhaps matching TRBD1 (5 bases). The V end was cut by 7 bases, the J end by 3 bases, with 7 bases between. CDR3 size: 12 residues. CDR1 is MDHEN, CDR2 SYDVKM, per germline. The CDR3 region is CASIRGYNEQFF. CDR3 bases: TGTGCCAGCATTAGGGGCTACAATGAGCAGTTCTTC.

This CDR3 is CASRPQGFSEAFF. CDR3 DNA: TGTGCCAGCAGACCACAGGGTTTTTCTGAAGCTTTCTTT. V and J are TRBV12-3 or TRBV12-4 and TRBJ1-1; a possible D gene is TRBD1 (6 bases). Trimming left V 6 bases short and J 6 bases short, with 14 bases between. CDR3 length: 13 residues.